This is a list of T cell receptor beta chains from one sample in a study of beta chain features in type 1 diabetes. Sequencing was performed with immunoSEQ multiplex PCR; in TCRdb, only in-frame clones are kept and a portion is missing. The sample gives a few hundred thousand clones, over 8.5% of which show up once; roughly 0.54% is in the top ten. The source material was central memory CD4+ T cells from blood. Receptor source: a man aged 30 to 39 with type 1 diabetes. Both conserved end residues are trimmed from each CDR3. Only some rows state a clone size, as once, few, many or a class for expanded clones.

j_gene: TRBJ1-5; v_gene: TRBV7-8; abundance: .; CDR3aa: ASSSTSNQPQH
j_gene: TRBJ2-1; v_gene: TRBV19; abundance: few; CDR3aa: ATCARSYNEQF
j_gene: TRBJ1-1; v_gene: TRBV6-5; abundance: .; CDR3aa: ASSYVIQTEAF
j_gene: TRBJ1-3; v_gene: TRBV7-9; abundance: .; CDR3aa: ASSPLEGTIY
j_gene: TRBJ2-5; v_gene: TRBV10-3; abundance: few; CDR3aa: AIATSGMETQY
j_gene: TRBJ1-5; v_gene: TRBV28; abundance: .; CDR3aa: ASSTGTGVQPQH
j_gene: TRBJ1-2; v_gene: TRBV28; abundance: .; CDR3aa: ASSTYYGYT
j_gene: TRBJ2-7; v_gene: TRBV7-2; abundance: many; CDR3aa: ASSSSTGNEQY
j_gene: TRBJ2-1; v_gene: TRBV7-2; abundance: few; CDR3aa: ASSPQGGQGEQF
j_gene: TRBJ1-5; v_gene: TRBV15; abundance: .; CDR3aa: ATSREGQGGQPQH
j_gene: TRBJ1-1; v_gene: TRBV6-1; abundance: .; CDR3aa: ASKISAEGGTEAF
j_gene: TRBJ2-7; v_gene: TRBV7-2; abundance: few; CDR3aa: ASSLNGGVQYEQY
j_gene: TRBJ2-7; v_gene: TRBV7-2; abundance: many; CDR3aa: ASSGMGQGNQQY
j_gene: TRBJ1-1; v_gene: TRBV7-9; abundance: few; CDR3aa: ASSRLTGSTEAF
j_gene: TRBJ2-7; v_gene: TRBV4-2; abundance: .; CDR3aa: ASSQDPSGRENEQY
j_gene: TRBJ2-3; v_gene: TRBV15; abundance: few; CDR3aa: ATSREAAGSTDTQY
j_gene: TRBJ2-4; v_gene: TRBV25-1; abundance: .; CDR3aa: ASSEGIGALSKNIQY
j_gene: TRBJ2-7; v_gene: TRBV19; abundance: .; CDR3aa: ASSIKGNSKSSSYEQY
j_gene: TRBJ2-1; v_gene: TRBV7-9; abundance: few; CDR3aa: ASSLGTSKTNEQF
j_gene: TRBJ1-2; v_gene: TRBV4-2; abundance: .; CDR3aa: ASSPSRDYGYT
j_gene: TRBJ2-2; v_gene: TRBV27; abundance: .; CDR3aa: ASRGTSVYTGELF
j_gene: TRBJ1-5; v_gene: TRBV27; abundance: .; CDR3aa: ATRAGSNSNQPQH
j_gene: TRBJ2-3; v_gene: TRBV5-6; abundance: many; CDR3aa: ASSFPGQGDTQY